The 3 T cell receptor beta chains below were found in one sample sequenced in a study of cytomegalovirus exposure and HLA in healthy donors. This PCR relied on a set of 60 Vbeta primers and 13 Jbeta primers. The table came from immunoSEQ multiplex PCR; TCRdb's copy has only in-frame clones and leaves some out. Of approximately 110,000 clones listed, over 75% are singletons. What was sequenced was PBMCs. The receptors were gathered from a human donor in good health.

V is TRBV28 and J is TRBJ1-5; no reliable D call. Trimming cost V 10 bases and J 0 bases, with 19 bases left between them. From germline, CDR1 is MDHEN and CDR2 SYDVKM. This CDR3 spans 16 amino acids. The CDR3 nucleotides read TGTGCCACCGTTCCCCGCACAGACCTTAGCAATCAGCCCCAGCATTTT. It specifies CATVPRTDLSNQPQHF.

Of note for this clone: The sample contains more than one DNA sequence encoding this CDR3. This rearrangement joins TRBV5-1 to TRBJ2-3; possibly TRBD1 for D (5 bases). Germline-derived CDR1 and CDR2 are SGHRS and YFSETQ. Trimming pared 0 bases from V and 6 bases from J, leaving 5 bases between. There are 12 residues in the CDR3. The chain's CDR3 is CASSLAGDTQYF. CDR3 DNA: TGCGCCAGCAGCTTGGCAGGGGATACGCAGTATTTT.

V gene TRBV27 combines with J gene TRBJ2-1; 9 positions agree with TRBD1. Germline assignment: CDR1 MNHEY and CDR2 SMNVEV (reference sequence). After removal of 7 bases from V and 7 bases from J, the junction contained 8 bases not matched to a gene. This CDR3 has 14 residues. The CDR3 here is CASKKDRGGNEQFF. The CDR3 DNA sequence: TGTGCCAGCAAAAAAGACAGGGGGGGGAATGAGCAGTTCTTC.